The following is a T cell receptor (beta chain) sequence with its context. Its antigen target is currently unknown. There are no base qualities to consult, and no much larger clone falls within one base. To prepare the library, the immunoSEQ multiplex PCR assay was applied. The study's processing was this. A statistical classification framework was built for diagnosing cytomegalovirus status from the catalog of TCR beta chain sequences. As stored in TCRdb, this immuneACCESS dataset retains in-frame rearrangements with V and J assigned. A fraction of the clones does not appear; measured against another copy, unresolved V genes explain less than half of the discrepancy, and the remainder lacks a known reason. V, J and clone size were drawn from that table, and D and trimming were deduced from the DNA. The sample includes about 220,000 clones, with around nine tenths observed a single time. Clones ranked in the top ten supply 2.6% of the sample.

From cysteine to phenylalanine, the CDR3 is 16 amino acids long. Only the CDR3 region is kept as DNA, spanning 48 bases read in frame from base 1. V and J are trimmed by 4 bases and 3 bases, and the gene matches miss 8 bases of the junction. According to the germline V gene, CDR1 reads SGHAT and CDR2 reads FQNNGV. The entry originates in a study of cytomegalovirus exposure and HLA in healthy donors (dated by TCRdb to the late 2010s). Study-level background: According to a later analysis, the roughly 120 validation repertoires were produced on the same platform as the 666 repertoires of the first cohort. The study aimed to test whether signatures of past pathogen exposure could be identified by cataloging public T cell receptors. A separate validation cohort of roughly 130 different subjects was used in addition to the roughly 620-subject first cohort. High-throughput TCR immunosequencing, statistical association of individual TCRs with disease status, and machine learning were combined to predict cytomegalovirus infection status.

Donors formed part of the validation cohort, which comprised some 120 subjects and was distinct from the first cohort of fewer than 750 subjects. Broad study findings and their caveats: In vitro tests confirmed that a few of the cytomegalovirus-associated TCR beta chains recognize cytomegalovirus antigens. According to the authors, the approach could potentially be generalized to other disease states and immunological phenotypes. The classifier was reported to diagnose cytomegalovirus status with high specificity and sensitivity in both the original cohort and the validation cohort. A later analysis lacked HLA typing for the validation cohort, so it scored co-occurrence in that cohort across all 120 repertoires. The study gave a list of about 150 TCR beta chains associated with cytomegalovirus. While some public TCRs were present in many individuals, most TCR sequences turned up only very rarely across donors. A later analysis found that TCRs clustered in the first cohort also tended to co-occur in the roughly 110 validation repertoires, with more than 90% of cluster scores above 0.

Sequences were obtained from PBMCs. This TCR was sampled from a man between 18 and 29 years old in good health and CMV-seronegative. The chain links TRBV11-2 with TRBJ2-3; 9 bases in the middle match TRBD2. The sequenced DNA: TGTGCCAGCAGCTCCGTTAGGACTAGCGTAACAGATACGCAGTATTTT. Translation gives CASSSVRTSVTDTQYF.